This TCR beta chain was captured by sequencing in a study of circulating and synovial CD4+ cells in juvenile arthritis (dated by TCRdb to 2013 to 2016). Broadly, across the study: Within each patient, the study compared the TCRbeta CDR3 repertoires of three groups: circulating HLA-DR+ CD4 T cells, bulk blood CD4 T cells, and synovial CD4 T cells. The goal of the repertoire sequencing was to confirm that synovial clonotypes were enriched in a circulating synovial-like CD4 T cell subset.

General findings and caveats noted by the study authors: Traditional Vbeta family usage analysis did not detect the difference between circulating pathogenic-like lymphocytes and bulk blood T cells. Since overlap with synovium went up as sequencing depth increased, the measured fractions of shared clonotypes likely underestimated the full repertoire overlap. Circulating pathogenic-like lymphocytes clustered together with synovial T cells and shared a substantially larger fraction of CDR3 sequences with synovium than bulk blood did. Synovial and circulating pathogenic-like lymphocyte repertoires were less diverse than bulk blood CD4 repertoires, and some CPL samples were as oligoclonal as synovium. Because T cell genome counts differed by at least an order of magnitude between CPL and bulk blood CD4 samples, sample-size effects were addressed.

This clone was seen just once. Its binding antigen is unknown. It has no much larger one-base neighbor in the sample; base qualities were not kept. The sequenced samples came from patients who had active juvenile idiopathic arthritis. Cells were sorted right after thawing, and dead cells were excluded with Live/Dead Fixable Near-IR Stain. Via the germline V gene, CDR1 is ENHRY and CDR2 SYGVKD. The V end loses 4 bases and the J end loses 4 bases, and a stretch of 11 bases separates them. Spanning cysteine to phenylalanine, the CDR3 consists of 14 amino acids. CDR3 DNA only is kept here, 42 bases in frame from base 1. Library prep was done by the immunoSEQ multiplex PCR assay. TCRbeta CDR3 sequencing was performed as a commercial service by an external provider. Per the source publication's procedure: The analyses used productive nucleotide sequences together with amino acid sequences obtained by in silico translation. Diversity was measured with Renyi entropy across alpha values, using the median of 200 repeated subsamples to equalise sample size. Pairwise repertoire distance was calculated as one minus the Chao-modified Jaccard index, correcting for under-sampling, and used for clustering. Frequency-weighted overlap with synovial clonotypes was calculated over 200 sample sizes with 200 draws without replacement at each size, and the overlap was reported at the size of the smaller sample. Drawn from immuneACCESS, this table holds only the in-frame rearrangements with V and J called that TCRdb kept. Clones are partly lost; checked studies trace under half to an unresolved V gene and leave the rest unexplained. V and J calls and clone size come straight from that table; D and trimming were deduced from the DNA. Counted in this sample were tens of thousands of clones; roughly 95% of them appeared once. The ten largest clonotypes hold around 0.68% of the sample.

The V and J genes are TRBV10-3 and TRBJ2-1; matching of 5 bases hints at TRBD1 as the D gene. Input material: CD4+ T cells from blood. This clonotype originated in a human donor with juvenile idiopathic arthritis. The nucleotides read TGTGCCATCAGTGGACAGCCTGTTTACAATGAGCAGTTCTTC. This codes for CAISGQPVYNEQFF.